This passage covers 24 T cell receptor beta chains from one sample sequenced in a study of OX40 agonist ivuxolimab in advanced cancers. Produced via immunoSEQ multiplex PCR; TCRdb's table is partial and in-frame only. The repertoire holds some 76,000 clones, with 93% as singletons. The source was CD4+ or CD8+ T cells sorted from blood, collected in a trial of the OX40 agonist ivuxolimab. The receptors shown here come from an adult with an advanced solid tumor such as melanoma, head and neck, liver or kidney cancer.

The rearrangement joins TRBV9 to TRBJ2-3; 11 bases are a match to TRBD2. The CDR3 runs to 16 residues. V shed 3 bases and J 2 bases; nucleotides not matched to a gene: 5. Germline V lookup: CDR1 SGDLS, CDR2 YYNGEE. CDR3 DNA: TGTGCCAGCAGCGCCGGACTAGCGGGCCTCACAGATACGCAGTATTTT. As protein: CASSAGLAGLTDTQYF.

This rearrangement joins TRBV4-1 to TRBJ2-2, with D uncertain. Per the germline V gene, CDR1 is MGHRA and CDR2 is YSYEKL. There are 16 residues in the CDR3. V shed 0 bases and J shed 6 bases, with 14 bases lying between them. CDR3 sequence (DNA): TGCGCCAGCAGCCAAGACGTGGGGTCAATGGCCGGGGAGCTGTTTTTT. Its translation: CASSQDVGSMAGELFF.

V usage is TRBV27 and J usage is TRBJ2-3; D unresolved. V was pared by 10 bases and J by 2 bases, with 13 bases between. CDR3 length equals 13 residues. Per the germline V gene, CDR1 is MNHEY and CDR2 is SMNVEV (reference sequence). CDR3 amino acids: CATLSGATDTQYF. In DNA, the CDR3 is TGTGCCACACTAAGTGGAGCCACAGATACGCAGTATTTT.

The V call is TRBV7-2, the J call TRBJ2-1; D ambiguous. V gave up 0 bases and J gave up 0 bases, with 6 bases separating them. The CDR3 runs 15 residues. Germline CDR1 SGHTA, CDR2 FQGNSA. The DNA for the CDR3 is TGTGCCAGCAGCTTAGCCCGACACTCCTACAATGAGCAGTTCTTC. This sequence encodes CASSLARHSYNEQFF.

In DNA form, the CDR3 reads TGTGCCAGCAGTCCGCGGGGGGGCTACGAGCAGTACTTC. It yields the protein CASSPRGGYEQYF. This sequence joins TRBV7-2 and TRBJ2-7; 9 bases fit TRBD2. J lost 3 bases, V lost 6 bases, and 3 bases had no gene match. This CDR3 spans 13 amino acids. CDR1 and CDR2 from the germline V gene are SGHTA and FQGNSA.

The V gene is TRBV27, the J gene TRBJ2-1, with D perhaps given as TRBD1 or TRBD2 (5 bases each). Germline-derived CDR1 and CDR2 are MNHEY and SMNVEV (reference sequence). The V gene lost 3 bases and the J gene lost 6 bases, with 12 bases spanning the gap. The CDR3 extends over 14 amino acids. The CDR3 DNA reads as TGTGCCAGCAGTTTCAGAGAGGGGATCAATGAGCAGTTCTTC. Translating gives CASSFREGINEQFF.

The chain employs TRBV6-5 and TRBJ1-1, with 7 bases lining up with TRBD1. The J segment lost 3 bases and the V segment lost 8 bases, leaving 6 bases of the junction unmatched. Germline V gene data show CDR1 as MNHEY and CDR2 as SVGAGI. The CDR3 runs to 13 residues. CDR3 DNA: TGTGCCAGCCTGTCCAGGGGGGACACTGAAGCTTTCTTT. As protein: CASLSRGDTEAFF.

The rearrangement links TRBV29-1 to TRBJ1-2; the D is unclear. The V and J ends lost 4 bases and 8 bases respectively, with 14 bases between them. Germline-derived CDR1 and CDR2 are SQVTM and ANQGSEA. The CDR3 is 12 amino acids. CDR3 sequence: CSVGEGIGGYTF. In DNA form, the CDR3 reads TGCAGCGTTGGTGAGGGTATAGGCGGCTACACCTTC.

The rearrangement uses TRBV4-1 and TRBJ2-1, with D perhaps assigned TRBD1 or TRBD2 (5 bases each). Germline-derived CDR1 and CDR2 are MGHRA and YSYEKL. The CDR3 is made up of 12 amino acids. Trimming took 0 bases from V and 10 from J, leaving 7 bases between them. CDR3 nucleotides: TGCGCCAGCAGCCAAGACGGGGCAGAGCAGTTCTTC. Translation gives CASSQDGAEQFF.

This clone was seen a single time. The chain employs TRBV6-5 and TRBJ2-3; 9 bases line up with TRBD1. CDR1 is MNHEY and CDR2 is SVGAGI in the germline V gene. V trimming: 7 bases; J trimming: 5 bases; junction bases outside the gene matches: 10. CDR3 length: 15 residues. Written as DNA, the CDR3 is TGTGCCAGCAAACAGGGGGCGGGAGTGGGAGATACGCAGTATTTT. Its protein is CASKQGAGVGDTQYF.

The chain links TRBV27 to TRBJ1-1; a possible D gene is TRBD1 (6 bases). CDR3 length: 13 amino acids. Germline lookup yields CDR1 MNHEY and CDR2 SMNVEV (reference sequence). V dropped 6 bases and J dropped 2 bases, with 10 bases sitting between them. In DNA, the CDR3 is TGTGCCAGCAGAATCGGGACAAACACTGAAGCTTTCTTT. It specifies CASRIGTNTEAFF.

V usage is TRBV6-5 and J usage is TRBJ1-5, with D unresolved. CDR3 size: 15 residues. V lost 5 bases and J lost 6, with 17 bases in between. Germline loops: CDR1 MNHEY, CDR2 SVGAGI. The CDR3: CASSLAGGPPQPQHF. The CDR3 DNA is TGTGCCAGCAGTCTCGCGGGAGGCCCTCCTCAGCCCCAGCATTTT.

This clone was detected only once. This chain connects TRBV18 to TRBJ2-3, with D perhaps TRBD1 (5 bases). CDR3 size: 14 residues. From germline, CDR1 is KGHSH and CDR2 LQKENI. Trimming left V 2 bases short and J 6 bases short, with 12 bases between. CDR3 DNA sequence: TGTGCCAGCTCACCAGACAACAGGCCCGATACGCAGTATTTT. This codes for CASSPDNRPDTQYF.

V usage is TRBV11-2 and J usage is TRBJ2-3, with D perhaps matching TRBD2 (7 bases). CDR1 and CDR2 (germline): SGHAT, FQNNGV. CDR3 size: 16 residues. Deletions cut 5 bases from V and 0 bases from J, with 15 bases between. The DNA for the CDR3 is TGTGCCAGCAGCGGCTCGGGGGGCACTAGCACAGATACGCAGTATTTT. Translation: CASSGSGGTSTDTQYF.

This chain uses TRBV6-6 with TRBJ2-7; a weak D match, TRBD1 (6 bases). The CDR3 has 14 residues. V gave up 0 bases and J gave up 3 bases, with 9 bases separating them. CDR1 is MNHNY and CDR2 is SVGAGI in the germline V gene (reference sequence). The CDR3 coding sequence is TGTGCCAGCAGTTACTCCAGGGGACGCTACGAGCAGTACTTC. Its translation: CASSYSRGRYEQYF.

Turning to this clone: This sequence may be a read error, since a much larger clone differs from it by one base. The sample carries other DNA sequences with the same CDR3. The chain carries TRBV29-1 and TRBJ1-1; 9 bases fit TRBD1. The J segment lost 4 bases and the V segment lost 6 bases, leaving 3 bases of the junction unmatched. CDR1 SQVTM and CDR2 ANQGSEA come from the germline V gene. The CDR3 sequence is 12 residues long. In nucleotides, the CDR3 is TGCAGCGTCCAGACAGGGGGCACTGAAGCTTTCTTT. It is translated as CSVQTGGTEAFF.

The chain has TRBV6-5 and TRBJ1-2, with D maybe TRBD1 (5 bases). This CDR3 has 15 residues. Germline CDR1 reads MNHEY; CDR2 reads SVGAGI. Deletions cut 0 bases from V and 0 bases from J, with 8 bases between. The chain's CDR3 is CASSYSTAPNYGYTF. DNA of the CDR3: TGTGCCAGCAGTTACTCGACAGCTCCTAACTATGGCTACACCTTC.

The chain has TRBV7-9 and TRBJ2-3; possibly TRBD2 for D (6 bases). Trimming stripped 4 bases from V and 0 bases from J, with 14 bases between. This CDR3 contains 16 residues. Germline V gives CDR1 SEHNR, CDR2 FQNEAQ (reference sequence). CDR3 sequence (DNA): TGTGCCAGCAGCTCTCCGGGCGGGGAAAGCACAGATACGCAGTATTTT. Translated, it gives CASSSPGGESTDTQYF. The complete variable domain, with remaining parts taken from reference TRBV7-9 and TRBJ2-3, reads DTGVSQNPRHKITKRGQNVTFRCDPISEHNRLYWYRQTLGQGPEFLTYFQNEAQLEKSRLLSDRFSAERPKGSFSTLEIQRTEQGDSAMYLCASSSPGGESTDTQYFGPGTRLTVL.

The V call is TRBV5-4, the J call TRBJ2-5, with 7 bases aligning to TRBD2. CDR3 length equals 13 residues. After removal of 4 bases from V and 4 bases from J, the junction contained 4 bases not matched to a gene. The germline CDR1 and CDR2 sequences are SGHNT and YYREEE (reference sequence). CDR3 in DNA: TGTGCCAGCAGCGGGACTATTGGAGAGACCCAGTACTTC. This codes for CASSGTIGETQYF.

The chain combines TRBV27 with TRBJ1-1; D is uncertain. The CDR3 is 15 residues long. Germline lookup yields CDR1 MNHEY and CDR2 SMNVEV (reference sequence). V lost 5 bases and J lost 0, with 13 bases in between. The CDR3 nucleotides read TGTGCCAGCAGTCCCCCCGGGCAGCTGAACACTGAAGCTTTCTTT. This codes for CASSPPGQLNTEAFF.

The chain recombines TRBV30 with TRBJ2-1; tentative D call: TRBD1 (5 bases). V gave up 4 bases and J gave up 0 bases, with 10 bases separating them. Germline V gene sequence: CDR1 GTSNPN, CDR2 SVGIG (reference sequence). This CDR3 comprises 14 residues. The CDR3 bases are TGTGCCTGGATGTCAGGGATCTCCTACAATGAGCAGTTCTTC. Translation gives CAWMSGISYNEQFF.

V and J are TRBV6-1 and TRBJ2-2; TRBD1 or TRBD2 may be the D gene (5 bases each). V lost 2 bases and J lost 5, with 15 bases in between. The length of the CDR3 is 16 residues. Germline V gene data show CDR1 as MNHNS and CDR2 as SASEGT. In DNA, the CDR3 is TGTGCCAGCAGTGAATCCGCAGGGACGGTAACCGGGGAGCTGTTTTTT. Protein: CASSESAGTVTGELFF.

The chain has TRBV6-6 and TRBJ2-5; D may be TRBD2 (5 bases). Trimming shortened V by 7 bases and J by 1 base, and 13 bases separated the two germline ends. This CDR3 comprises 14 residues. Germline assignment: CDR1 MNHNY and CDR2 SVGAGI (reference sequence). CDR3 residues: CASIAPGFQETQYF. The CDR3 DNA reads as TGTGCCAGCATTGCACCGGGATTCCAAGAGACCCAGTACTTC.

A single count supports this clone. The chain links TRBV29-1 to TRBJ2-3, with 16 nucleotides matching TRBD2. After removal of 6 bases from V and 5 bases from J, the junction contained 20 bases not matched to a gene. The CDR3 totals 20 residues. CDR1 and CDR2 from the germline V gene are SQVTM and ANQGSEA. The CDR3 is CSVDAPQGLAGGTVGDTQYF. CDR3 DNA sequence: TGCAGCGTCGATGCTCCCCAGGGACTAGCGGGAGGGACAGTAGGAGATACGCAGTATTTT.